The next 2 T cell receptor beta chains were all read from a single sample in a study of blood T cell repertoires in COVID-19. Data came from immunoSEQ multiplex PCR; TCRdb stores just in-frame clones and leaves some out. The table shows some 250,000 clones, with around 82% occurring only once. Sequenced: peripheral blood. The receptors here all came from an elderly man with acute or convalescent COVID-19.

This chain joins TRBV19 and TRBJ2-6, with 8 bases matching TRBD1. V gave up 5 bases and J gave up 0 bases; unmatched junction bases: 9. This CDR3 contains 18 residues. Germline V gene sequence: CDR1 LNHDA, CDR2 SQIVND (reference sequence). CDR3 amino acids: CASSETGGLLSGANVLTF. For the CDR3, the DNA is TGTGCCAGTAGTGAAACAGGGGGTTTACTCTCTGGGGCCAACGTCCTGACTTTC.

The chain couples TRBV6-2 or TRBV6-3 to TRBJ2-7, with TRBD2 identical over 9 bases. Germline loops: CDR1 MNHEY, CDR2 SVGEGT. Trimming removed 5 bases from V and 5 bases from J; junction bases left unmatched: 13. There are 16 residues in the CDR3. CDR3 bases: TGTGCCAGCAGTCTACTTAGCGGGAGTGTAGTCCACGAGCAGTACTTC. This sequence encodes CASSLLSGSVVHEQYF.